This T cell receptor beta chain was identified in a study of T cells in Graves' hyperthyroidism and ophthalmopathy. General observations from the study: The blood repertoire included most of the expanded thyroid clonotypes above 0.001. Ophthalmopathy was distinguished from stable hyperthyroidism by 13 V-J signatures.

A patient was excluded if there was uncontrolled infection, other autoimmune disease, pregnancy or lactation. Each diagnosis drew on symptoms, thyroxine, TRAb, thyroid ultrasound and orbital computed tomography findings. Researchers amplified the TCR beta CDR3 regions from RNA transcripts. The HTBI primer set served for first-round RT-PCR of the TCR CDR3. TCRdb itself ran the multiplex PCR reads through MiXCR, one entry per CDR3 protein. The sample lists about 570,000 distinct CDR3 sequences, 40% to 55% occurring once. As concerns this clonotype: Its antigen is still unknown. A much larger clone lies one base from this, so it may be a read error.

This CDR3 comprises 13 residues. The germline V gene has CDR1 SGHAT and CDR2 FQNNGV. The V gene is TRBV11-2, the J gene TRBJ2-7; D is uncertain. The receptor comes from an adult woman with Graves' disease, either hyperthyroidism or ophthalmopathy (not recorded which). Material for sequencing was peripheral blood or thyroid tissue (not recorded which). The CDR3 region is CASSLGLGPERYF. The CDR3 DNA sequence: TGTGCCAGCAGCTTAGGTCTAGGGCCGGAGCGGTACTTC.